This is a list of T cell receptor beta chains from one sample in a study of technical replicates of blood from a handful of donors. Repertoires were generated with immunoSEQ multiplex PCR, while TCRdb's copy carries only in-frame clones and drops some. Among 65,000 to 90,000 clones listed, 90% to 95% were seen once. The sample was T cells isolated from PBMCs. The receptors were gathered from a human donor in good health. The CDR3 runs from the conserved cysteine through the conserved F or W. A D gene is named only where the DNA matches it firmly. Rows may omit the clone size; those that give it use once, few, many or a size class.

size: NA
D: NA
J: TRBJ2-3
V: TRBV27
CDR3: CASSLYGPGGTDTQYF
DNA: TGTGCCAGCAGTTTGTACGGGCCGGGGGGCACAGATACGCAGTATTTT

size: once
D: NA
J: TRBJ2-2
V: TRBV5-8
CDR3: CASPGVTGELFF
DNA: TGTGCCAGCCCCGGGGTCACCGGGGAGCTGTTTTTT

size: once
D: NA
J: TRBJ2-7
V: TRBV27
CDR3: CASRSGAYEQYF
DNA: TGTGCCAGTAGAAGCGGTGCCTACGAGCAGTACTTC

size: few
D: NA
J: TRBJ1-4
V: TRBV18
CDR3: CASSLDRPPGKKLFF
DNA: TGTGCCAGCTCACTTGACAGGCCCCCCGGGAAAAAACTGTTTTTT

size: NA
D: NA
J: TRBJ2-7
V: TRBV11-2
CDR3: CASSFIRRSSYEQYF
DNA: TGTGCCAGCAGTTTTATCCGTAGGAGCTCCTACGAGCAGTACTTC

size: NA
D: NA
J: TRBJ2-7
V: TRBV7-9
CDR3: CASMAGLYSYEQYF
DNA: TGTGCCAGCATGGCTGGTCTTTACTCCTACGAGCAGTACTTC

size: NA
D: NA
J: TRBJ1-1
V: TRBV28
CDR3: CASSLMVTQPEAFF
DNA: TGTGCCAGCAGTTTAATGGTCACACAACCTGAAGCTTTCTTT

size: NA
D: TRBD1
J: TRBJ1-2
V: TRBV28
CDR3: CASSLVQGAGYGYTF
DNA: TGTGCCAGCAGTTTGGTCCAGGGGGCGGGCTATGGCTACACCTTC

size: NA
D: TRBD2
J: TRBJ2-7
V: TRBV27
CDR3: CASSLSSPGGSSYEQYF
DNA: TGTGCCAGCAGTTTATCGTCCCCGGGAGGGTCCTCCTACGAGCAGTACTTC

size: NA
D: NA
J: TRBJ2-7
V: TRBV6-1
CDR3: CASSVQGYEQYF
DNA: TGTGCCAGCAGTGTCCAGGGCTACGAGCAGTACTTC